This T cell receptor beta chain appears in the sequencing data of a study of blood T cell repertoires in COVID-19. About the research overall: The United States, Italy and Spain were the sources of the acute and convalescent COVID-19 samples.

This clone was counted a single time. The germline V gene encodes CDR1 LGHDT and CDR2 YNNKEL (reference sequence). V was pared by 0 bases and J by 0 bases, with 8 bases between. This CDR3 has 15 residues. Original processing methods: From reference gene primer amplification, estimates of nucleated cell counts were derived. Repertoires were generated with immunoSEQ multiplex PCR, while TCRdb's copy carries only in-frame clones and drops some. Clone size and V and J calls were adopted from that table, with D and trimming inferred from the DNA. The sample has tens of thousands of clones, 80% to 90% seen once.

The receptor comes from a man in his sixties with acute or convalescent COVID-19. The chain combines TRBV3-1 (or the pseudogene TRBV3-2) with TRBJ1-1, with D tentatively TRBD1 (6 bases). Sequencing was carried out using peripheral blood. The CDR3 DNA reads TGTGCCAGCAGCCAAGATAGACAGGTGAACACTGAAGCTTTCTTT. Protein product: CASSQDRQVNTEAFF.